This T cell receptor beta chain was identified during a study of cytomegalovirus exposure and HLA in healthy donors. Study-wide findings and caveats: An assumption of roughly uniform sequencing depth across donors underlay the presence/absence analyses. In a later analysis, HLA-associated beta chains showed higher expansion and lower generation probabilities than comparable chains.

This PCR relied on a set of 60 Vbeta primers and 13 Jbeta primers. Original analysis: Roughly 73 million unique TCR beta chains, about 10 million of them shared, were counted by a later analysis. The data were produced by immunoSEQ multiplex PCR, yet TCRdb's version contains in-frame clones alone and is incomplete. That table supplies the V and J calls and clone size; D and trimming were determined from the DNA. The table has about 110,000 clones, 75% seen once; the top ten hold about 2.5%. Germline values: CDR1 KGHSH, CDR2 LQKENI. There are 15 residues in the CDR3. V lost 4 bases, J lost 1 base, and 7 bases stayed unmatched. A single count supports this clone. As yet, its antigen is unknown.

The origin of this receptor is a man between 35 and 55 years old in good health and CMV-seronegative. Sequenced: PBMCs. This chain uses TRBV18 with TRBJ2-7; 7 bases map to TRBD1. This CDR3 is CASSLGQAASYEQYF. Here the CDR3 DNA reads TGTGCCAGCTCACTAGGACAGGCAGCGTCCTACGAGCAGTACTTC.